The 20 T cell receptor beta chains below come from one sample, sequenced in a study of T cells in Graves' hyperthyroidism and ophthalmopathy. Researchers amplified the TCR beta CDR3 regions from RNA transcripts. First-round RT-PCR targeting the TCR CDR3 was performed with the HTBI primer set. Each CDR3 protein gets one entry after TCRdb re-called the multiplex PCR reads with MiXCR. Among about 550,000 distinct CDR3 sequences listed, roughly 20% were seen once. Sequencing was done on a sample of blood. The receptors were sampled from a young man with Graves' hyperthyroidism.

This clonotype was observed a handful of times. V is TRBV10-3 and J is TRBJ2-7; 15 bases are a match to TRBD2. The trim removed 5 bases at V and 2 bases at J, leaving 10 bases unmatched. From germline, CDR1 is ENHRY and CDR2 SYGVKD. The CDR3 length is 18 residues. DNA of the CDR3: TGTGCCATCAGTTTTTCCCGGACTAGCGGGGGGGTTGCCTACGAGCAGTACTTC. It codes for CAISFSRTSGGVAYEQYF.

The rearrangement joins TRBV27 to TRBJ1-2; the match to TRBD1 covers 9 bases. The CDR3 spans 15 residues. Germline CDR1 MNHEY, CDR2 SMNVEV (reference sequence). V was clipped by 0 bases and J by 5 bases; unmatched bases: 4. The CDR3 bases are TGTGCCAGCAGTTTATCGCGGACAGGGGCTTATGGCTACACCTTC. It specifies CASSLSRTGAYGYTF.

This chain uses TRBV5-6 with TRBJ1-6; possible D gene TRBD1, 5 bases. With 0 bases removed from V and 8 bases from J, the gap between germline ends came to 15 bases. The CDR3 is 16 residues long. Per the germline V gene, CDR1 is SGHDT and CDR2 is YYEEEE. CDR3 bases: TGTGCCAGCAGCTTGGGGGGCCTAGAATTACATTCACCCCTCCACTTT. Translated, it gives CASSLGGLELHSPLHF.

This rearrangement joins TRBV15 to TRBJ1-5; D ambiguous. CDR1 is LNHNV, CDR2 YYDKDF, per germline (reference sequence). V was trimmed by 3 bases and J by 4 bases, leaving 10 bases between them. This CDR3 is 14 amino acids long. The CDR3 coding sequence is TGTGCCACCAGCAGGGGGAGGAGAAATCAGCCCCAGCATTTT. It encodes CATSRGRRNQPQHF.

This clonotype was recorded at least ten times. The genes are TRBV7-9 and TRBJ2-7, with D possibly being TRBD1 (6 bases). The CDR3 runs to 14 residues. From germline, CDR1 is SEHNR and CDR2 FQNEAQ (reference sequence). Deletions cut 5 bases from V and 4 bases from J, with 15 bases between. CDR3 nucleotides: TGTGCCAGCAGCCCCCCGGGACACCCTTACGAGCAGTACTTC. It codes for CASSPPGHPYEQYF.

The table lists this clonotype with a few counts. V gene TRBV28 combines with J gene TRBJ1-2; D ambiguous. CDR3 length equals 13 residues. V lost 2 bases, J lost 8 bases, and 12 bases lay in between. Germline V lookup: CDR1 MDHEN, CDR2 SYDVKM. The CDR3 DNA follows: TGTGCCAGCAGTTTAATAGGATTCAGAGGCTACACCTTC. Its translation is CASSLIGFRGYTF.

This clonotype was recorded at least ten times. The CDR3 loop is CASSPWGVKNTIYF. CDR3 DNA sequence: TGTGCCAGCAGCCCCTGGGGGGTAAAAAACACCATATATTTT. This chain connects TRBV12-3 or TRBV12-4 to TRBJ1-3; possible D gene TRBD1, 5 bases. This CDR3 comprises 14 residues. The V end lost 6 bases, the J end lost 6 bases, and 15 bases lay between the germline ends.

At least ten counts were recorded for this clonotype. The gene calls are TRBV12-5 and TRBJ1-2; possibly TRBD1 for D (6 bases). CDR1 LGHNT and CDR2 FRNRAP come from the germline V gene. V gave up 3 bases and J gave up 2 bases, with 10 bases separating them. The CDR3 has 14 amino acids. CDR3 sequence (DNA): TGTGCTAGTGGTTTAGGCGACAGGAACTATGGCTACACCTTC. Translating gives CASGLGDRNYGYTF.

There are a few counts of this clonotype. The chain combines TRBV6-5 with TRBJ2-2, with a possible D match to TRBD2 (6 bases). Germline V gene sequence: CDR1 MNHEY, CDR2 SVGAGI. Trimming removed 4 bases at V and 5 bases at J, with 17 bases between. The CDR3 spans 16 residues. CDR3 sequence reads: CASSFRRVGGTGELFF. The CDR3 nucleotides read TGTGCCAGCAGTTTTCGCCGGGTGGGGGGAACCGGGGAGCTGTTTTTT.

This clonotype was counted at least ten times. The CDR3 region is CASSLRSEGDIQYF. The CDR3 DNA reads as TGTGCCAGCAGCTTACGTTCTGAAGGGGACATTCAGTACTTC. The chain uses TRBV7-9 and TRBJ2-4; D is perhaps TRBD1 (5 bases). The CDR3 runs to 14 residues. Trimming pared 2 bases from V and 8 bases from J, leaving 13 bases between. Germline V gene lookup returns CDR1 SEHNR and CDR2 FQNEAQ (reference sequence). The variable domain in full, with the rest retrieved from reference TRBV7-9 and TRBJ2-4, is DTGVSQNPRHKITKRGQNVTFRCDPISEHNRLYWYRQTLGQGPEFLTYFQNEAQLEKSRLLSDRFSAERPKGSFSTLEIQRTEQGDSAMYLCASSLRSEGDIQYFGAGTRLSVL.

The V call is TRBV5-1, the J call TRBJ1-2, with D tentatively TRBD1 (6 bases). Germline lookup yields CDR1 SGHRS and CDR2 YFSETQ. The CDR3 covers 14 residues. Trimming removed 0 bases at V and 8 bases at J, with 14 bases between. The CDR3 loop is CASSLGDTSKGYTF. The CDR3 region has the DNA TGCGCCAGCAGCTTGGGGGACACCTCTAAAGGCTACACCTTC.

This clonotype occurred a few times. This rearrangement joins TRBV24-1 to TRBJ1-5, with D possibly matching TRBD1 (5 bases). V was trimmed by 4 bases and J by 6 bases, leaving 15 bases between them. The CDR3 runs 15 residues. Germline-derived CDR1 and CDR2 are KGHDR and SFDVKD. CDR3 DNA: TGTGCCACCAGTGACAGGGACGCCGGGGGTCAGCCCCAGCATTTT. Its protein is CATSDRDAGGQPQHF.

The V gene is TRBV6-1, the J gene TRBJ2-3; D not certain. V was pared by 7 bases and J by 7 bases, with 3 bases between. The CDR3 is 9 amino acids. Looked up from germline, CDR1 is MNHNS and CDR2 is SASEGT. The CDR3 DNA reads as TGTGCCAGCACTTATACGCAGTATTTT. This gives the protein CASTYTQYF.

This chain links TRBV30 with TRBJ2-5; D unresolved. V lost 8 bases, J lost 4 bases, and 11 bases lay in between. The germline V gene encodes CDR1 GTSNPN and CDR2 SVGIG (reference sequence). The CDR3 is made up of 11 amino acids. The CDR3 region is CARRVGETQYF. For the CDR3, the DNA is TGTGCCCGTAGGGTAGGAGAGACCCAGTACTTC. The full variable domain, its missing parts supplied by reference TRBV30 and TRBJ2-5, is SQTIHQWPATLVQPVGSPLSLECTVEGTSNPNLYWYRQAAGRGLQLLFYSVGIGQISSEVPQNLSASRPQDRQFILSSKKLLLSDSGFYLCARRVGETQYFGPGTRLLVL.

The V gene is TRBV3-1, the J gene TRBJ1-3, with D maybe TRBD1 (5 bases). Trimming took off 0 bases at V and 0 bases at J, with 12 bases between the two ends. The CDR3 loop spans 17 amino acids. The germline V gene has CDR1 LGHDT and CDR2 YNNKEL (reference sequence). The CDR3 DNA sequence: TGTGCCAGCAGCCAAGATTATTCAGGGAACTCTGGAAACACCATATATTTT. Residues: CASSQDYSGNSGNTIYF.

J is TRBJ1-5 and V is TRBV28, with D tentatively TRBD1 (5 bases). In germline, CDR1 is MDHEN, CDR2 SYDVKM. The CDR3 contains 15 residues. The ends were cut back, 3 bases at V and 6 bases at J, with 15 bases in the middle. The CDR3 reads CASSLEDLGGQPQHF. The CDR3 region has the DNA TGTGCCAGCAGTTTGGAGGATCTGGGGGGTCAGCCCCAGCATTTT.

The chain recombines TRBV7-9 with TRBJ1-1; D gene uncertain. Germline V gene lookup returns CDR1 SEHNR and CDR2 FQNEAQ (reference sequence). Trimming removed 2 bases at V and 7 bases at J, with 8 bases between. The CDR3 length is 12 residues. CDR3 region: CASSLKESEAFF. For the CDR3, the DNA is TGTGCCAGCAGCTTAAAGGAGAGTGAAGCTTTCTTT. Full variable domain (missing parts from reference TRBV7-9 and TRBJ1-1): DTGVSQNPRHKITKRGQNVTFRCDPISEHNRLYWYRQTLGQGPEFLTYFQNEAQLEKSRLLSDRFSAERPKGSFSTLEIQRTEQGDSAMYLCASSLKESEAFFGQGTRLTVV.

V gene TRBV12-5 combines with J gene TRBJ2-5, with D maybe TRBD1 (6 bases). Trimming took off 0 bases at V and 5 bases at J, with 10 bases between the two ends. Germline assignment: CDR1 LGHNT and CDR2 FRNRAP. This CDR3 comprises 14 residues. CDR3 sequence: CASGLVPGEETQYF. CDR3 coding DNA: TGTGCTAGTGGTTTGGTCCCAGGGGAGGAGACCCAGTACTTC.

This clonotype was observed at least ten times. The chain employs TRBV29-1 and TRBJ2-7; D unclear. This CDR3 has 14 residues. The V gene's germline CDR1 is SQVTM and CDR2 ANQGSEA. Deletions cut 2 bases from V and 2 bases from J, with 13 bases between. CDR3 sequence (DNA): TGCAGCGTTGAAAGGACGGATCTCCCCTACGAGCAGTACTTC. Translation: CSVERTDLPYEQYF.

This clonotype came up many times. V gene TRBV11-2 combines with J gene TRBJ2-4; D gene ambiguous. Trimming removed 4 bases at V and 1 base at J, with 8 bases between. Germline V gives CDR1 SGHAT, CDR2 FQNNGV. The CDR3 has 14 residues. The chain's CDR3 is CASSSSLAKNIQYF. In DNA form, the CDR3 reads TGTGCCAGCAGCTCCTCCTTGGCCAAAAACATTCAGTACTTC.